This TCR beta chain was obtained from a study of cytomegalovirus exposure and HLA in healthy donors. Study-wide findings and caveats: Association with HLA alleles at 0.05 false discovery rate was found for roughly 17,000 TCR beta sequences in a later analysis. Using the classifier, cytomegalovirus status was reportedly diagnosed with high specificity and sensitivity.

Worth noting for this clone: Its target is not known.

The V segment lost 3 bases and the J segment 6 bases; nucleotides outside the gene matches: 16. Germline V gene data show CDR1 as SGHAT and CDR2 as FQNNGV. The CDR3 has 17 amino acids. PCR employed 60 Vbeta and 13 Jbeta primers. The method was immunoSEQ multiplex PCR; TCRdb's version includes in-frame clones alone and lacks a portion of them. This sample carries about 150,000 clones, roughly 80% of them seen once, and the ten largest clones take less than 3.5%. The sample was PBMCs. The chain employs TRBV11-2 and TRBJ1-2, with 7 bases matching TRBD1. The receptor was derived from a woman younger than 45 in good health and CMV-seronegative. As DNA, the CDR3 is TGTGCCAGCAGCTTGGGCCTACACAGGGGATCCCGGGATGGCTACACCTTC. Translating it yields CASSLGLHRGSRDGYTF.